These 2 T cell receptor beta chains share one sample of origin, sequenced in a study of molecular identifiers for immune sequencing clone quantification. TCRdb called the PCR reads again in MiXCR, with one record for every CDR3 protein. Of some 650,000 distinct CDR3 sequences in the sample, about 20% were seen once. The sample was naive CD8+ T cells from blood, with Jurkat cell RNA spiked in. Sample subset: FACS-sorted CD8+CD4-CCR7+CD45RA+ naive T cells. All receptors derive from a human donor in good health. Some libraries in this study had Jurkat cell RNA spiked in.

The table lists this clonotype with many counts. The rearrangement links TRBV27 to TRBJ1-5, with 11 bases identical to TRBD1. The CDR3 has 13 amino acids. Germline V gene sequence: CDR1 MNHEY, CDR2 SMNVEV (reference sequence). With V trimmed by 5 bases and J by 12 bases, 6 bases remained unmatched. CDR3 in amino acids: CASSAGQGGFQHF. CDR3 in DNA: TGTGCCAGCAGTGCGGGACAGGGGGGATTCCAGCATTTT.

In this sample, this clonotype turned up many times. This sequence joins TRBV7-9 and TRBJ2-3; D may match TRBD1 or TRBD2 (7 bases each). This CDR3 is 16 amino acids long. V lost 4 bases, J lost 1 base, and 15 bases lay in between. The V gene's germline CDR1 is SEHNR and CDR2 FQNEAQ (reference sequence). Written as DNA, the CDR3 is TGTGCCAGCAGCTCAGGGGGGGCGTACGGCACAGATACGCAGTATTTT. Residues: CASSSGGAYGTDTQYF.